These 10 T cell receptor beta chains originate from one sample sequenced in a study of T-cell reconstitution after alpha-beta-depleted transplantation in children. A TCRbeta library incorporating unique molecular identifiers was prepared. One entry per CDR3 protein results from TCRdb running MiXCR on the PCR reads. The sample lists about 640,000 distinct CDR3 sequences, roughly 17% occurring once. Source: PBMCs from the stem cell graft donor, taken from the stem cell graft. The receptors derive from a human donor who donated a stem cell graft to a child with acute myeloid leukemia.

This clonotype has more than one count but fewer than ten. In DNA, the CDR3 is TGTGCCACCAGCAGATTCGGACAAGGGGTAACCGGGGAGCTGTTTTTT. Translated, it gives CATSRFGQGVTGELFF. The genes are TRBV15 and TRBJ2-2; D may be TRBD1 (5 bases). The CDR3 is 16 amino acids. Trimming left V 2 bases short and J 5 bases short, with 15 bases between. The V gene's germline CDR1 is LNHNV and CDR2 YYDKDF (reference sequence).

This clonotype was seen ten or more times. CDR3 DNA: TGCAGTGCTAGCCGGGGACAGGGGATGGAGACCCAGTACTTC. Translating it yields CSASRGQGMETQYF. V is TRBV20-1 and J is TRBJ2-5; 10 bases are shared with TRBD1. The CDR3 covers 14 residues. Germline trimming cut 3 bases from V and 5 bases from J; bases unmatched to any gene: 6. CDR1 is DFQATT, CDR2 SNEGSKA, per germline (reference sequence).

In this sample, this clonotype turned up many times. The chain carries TRBV6-1 and TRBJ2-5; the match to TRBD2 covers 7 bases. This CDR3 is built from 15 residues. V lost 5 bases, J lost 1 base, and 7 bases stayed unmatched. Looked up from germline, CDR1 is MNHNS and CDR2 is SASEGT. Here the CDR3 DNA reads TGTGCCAGCAGTCTGTTGGGGGGGGTCCAAGAGACCCAGTACTTC. It codes for CASSLLGGVQETQYF.

This clonotype was recorded many times. The V gene is TRBV20-1, the J gene TRBJ1-5; 11 positions agree with TRBD1. The CDR3 is 14 residues long. Germline lookup yields CDR1 DFQATT and CDR2 SNEGSKA (reference sequence). J gave up 6 bases and V 7 bases, and 8 bases lay outside the gene matches. CDR3 sequence: CSVAGTGGFQPQHF. The CDR3 DNA follows: TGCAGTGTTGCCGGGACAGGGGGTTTTCAGCCCCAGCATTTT.

J is TRBJ1-3 and V is TRBV7-9; no clear D gene. Trimming cost V 5 bases and J 0 bases, with 11 bases left between them. Per germline, CDR1 SEHNR and CDR2 FQNEAQ (reference sequence). The CDR3 consists of 15 residues. DNA of the CDR3: TGTGCCAGCAGCCCGACCGGGAGCTCTGGAAACACCATATATTTT. Translated, it gives CASSPTGSSGNTIYF.

This clonotype was counted only a few times. V is TRBV12-3 or TRBV12-4 and J is TRBJ2-4; D is perhaps TRBD1 (6 bases). V was shortened by 5 bases and J by 0 bases, with 20 bases between the two germline ends. CDR3 length equals 18 residues. The CDR3 here is CASSPSRSQGLAKNIQYF. The CDR3 DNA follows: TGTGCCAGCAGTCCTTCCCGATCCCAGGGGCTAGCCAAAAACATTCAGTACTTC.

The chain is built from TRBV5-1 and TRBJ1-1, with D perhaps matching TRBD1 (5 bases). Germline CDR1 is SGHRS and CDR2 is YFSETQ. The CDR3 runs 13 residues. Trimming stripped 7 bases from V and 1 base from J, with 11 bases between. Here the CDR3 DNA reads TGCGCCAGCGCACAGGATCCGAACACTGAAGCTTTCTTT. This gives the protein CASAQDPNTEAFF.

This clonotype was seen a few times. This chain uses TRBV29-1 with TRBJ2-5, with D unclear. Germline V gives CDR1 SQVTM, CDR2 ANQGSEA. Between the trimmed V and J ends, which lost 6 bases and 2 bases, there was a span of 16 bases. This CDR3 region has 14 residues. CDR3: CSVDKGTGQETQYF. The DNA of the CDR3 is TGCAGCGTCGATAAAGGAACCGGGCAAGAGACCCAGTACTTC.

Only a few counts were recorded for this clonotype. The chain couples TRBV7-9 to TRBJ2-5, with 11 positions matching TRBD2. The length of the CDR3 is 16 residues. Germline V gene lookup returns CDR1 SEHNR and CDR2 FQNEAQ (reference sequence). V dropped 1 base and J dropped 2; count of bases not matched to a gene: 3. This chain's CDR3 is CASSLGLAGNQETQYF. The CDR3 coding sequence is TGTGCCAGCAGCTTAGGACTAGCGGGGAATCAAGAGACCCAGTACTTC.

This chain connects TRBV15 to TRBJ2-2; D is unresolved. CDR1 is LNHNV and CDR2 is YYDKDF in the germline V gene (reference sequence). The CDR3 has 12 residues. Deletions cut 8 bases from V and 7 bases from J, with 11 bases between. The DNA of the CDR3 is TGTGCCACCTCTTCCCCCGGCGGGGAGCTGTTTTTT. The encoded protein is CATSSPGGELFF.